This T cell receptor beta chain stems from a study of immune cell composition in non-small cell lung cancer. Germline CDR1 PRHDT, CDR2 FYEKMQ (reference sequence). The ends were cut back, 10 bases at V and 4 bases at J, with 16 bases in the middle. The CDR3 covers 14 residues. Libraries were prepared by immunoSEQ multiplex PCR; TCRdb keeps only in-frame clonotypes and omits some of them. Found here are roughly 8,700 clones, roughly 80% of them singletons; the top ten hold roughly 12%. Study-wide findings and caveats: Smoking pack-years did not significantly correlate with tumour TCR-beta clonality. Clones >0.5% enriched in tumour were rarer in adenocarcinoma (33%) than squamous (roughly 80%).

The normal lung sample lay at least 3 cm, and maximally far, from the tumour. DNA was extracted from unsorted cell suspensions stored frozen. A note on this clone: Its specificity is unknown.

Specimen: non-adjacent lung tissue. The clonotype comes from a human donor with non-small cell lung cancer. The chain has TRBV13 and TRBJ2-2; D may match TRBD1 or TRBD2 (5 bases each). CDR3 coding DNA: TGTGCCAACCGGAGGCAGGGTGGCACCGGGGAGCTGTTTTTT. This encodes CANRRQGGTGELFF.